Listed below are T cell receptor beta chains from one sample, sequenced in a study of cytomegalovirus exposure and HLA in healthy donors. TCRdb's table, derived via immunoSEQ multiplex PCR, lists solely in-frame clones and lacks some. The repertoire holds approximately 170,000 clones, with about 84% as singletons. Source material: PBMCs. Source of these receptors: a man aged 45-60 years in good health and CMV-seropositive. CDR3s include the opening cysteine and the closing phenylalanine or tryptophan. Each record gives: V gene, D gene, clone size, J gene, CDR3 protein, CDR3 DNA. A D gene is named only where the DNA matches it firmly. The size of a clone is reported for some rows only, either as once, few or many, or as a class for expanded clones.

v_call: TRBV7-9; d_call: NA; clone_size: NA; j_call: TRBJ1-2; cdr3_aa: CASSPPGGRNYGYTF; cdr3_nt: TGTGCCAGCAGCCCCCCGGGGGGGCGGAACTATGGCTACACCTTC
v_call: TRBV18; d_call: NA; clone_size: NA; j_call: TRBJ1-1; cdr3_aa: CASSEGGNTEAFF; cdr3_nt: TGTGCCAGCTCCGAAGGAGGGAACACTGAAGCTTTCTTT
v_call: TRBV7-9; d_call: TRBD1; clone_size: few; j_call: TRBJ2-3; cdr3_aa: CASSLHRGPDTQYF; cdr3_nt: TGTGCCAGCAGCTTACACAGGGGGCCAGATACGCAGTATTTT
v_call: TRBV6-1; d_call: NA; clone_size: NA; j_call: TRBJ2-2; cdr3_aa: CASSEAGHGELFF; cdr3_nt: TGTGCCAGCAGTGAAGCCGGTCACGGGGAGCTGTTTTTT
v_call: TRBV6-1; d_call: NA; clone_size: NA; j_call: TRBJ2-1; cdr3_aa: CASSVSGTYQFF; cdr3_nt: TGTGCCAGCAGTGTAAGCGGAACGTATCAGTTCTTC
v_call: TRBV2; d_call: NA; clone_size: few; j_call: TRBJ2-5; cdr3_aa: CASSEFMGETQYF; cdr3_nt: TGTGCCAGCAGTGAATTCATGGGCGAGACCCAGTACTTC
v_call: TRBV11-2; d_call: NA; clone_size: NA; j_call: TRBJ2-2; cdr3_aa: CASSLVSRAGGELFF; cdr3_nt: TGTGCCAGCAGCTTAGTTAGCCGGGCGGGCGGGGAGCTGTTTTTT
v_call: TRBV7-3; d_call: NA; clone_size: NA; j_call: TRBJ1-6; cdr3_aa: CASSGDGGRRSPLHF; cdr3_nt: TGTGCCAGCAGCGGGGACGGGGGGAGGAGGTCACCCCTCCACTTT
v_call: TRBV4-1; d_call: TRBD1; clone_size: few; j_call: TRBJ1-1; cdr3_aa: CASSLTDRASEAFF; cdr3_nt: TGCGCCAGCAGCCTTACGGACAGGGCCTCTGAAGCTTTCTTT
v_call: TRBV28; d_call: NA; clone_size: NA; j_call: TRBJ1-4; cdr3_aa: CASSRSFRGYEKLFF; cdr3_nt: TGTGCCAGCAGTCGCAGTTTTCGCGGGTATGAAAAACTGTTTTTT
v_call: TRBV7-9; d_call: TRBD1; clone_size: NA; j_call: TRBJ2-2; cdr3_aa: CASSFPGQYTGELFF; cdr3_nt: TGTGCCAGCAGCTTTCCGGGACAGTACACCGGGGAGCTGTTTTTT
v_call: TRBV20-1; d_call: NA; clone_size: NA; j_call: TRBJ2-1; cdr3_aa: CSGGSYNEQFF; cdr3_nt: TGCAGTGGAGGTTCCTACAATGAGCAGTTCTTC
v_call: TRBV5-5; d_call: TRBD1; clone_size: NA; j_call: TRBJ2-5; cdr3_aa: CASSLVTGGQETQYF; cdr3_nt: TGTGCCAGCAGCTTGGTTACAGGGGGGCAAGAGACCCAGTACTTC
v_call: TRBV6-6; d_call: NA; clone_size: NA; j_call: TRBJ2-1; cdr3_aa: CASSYPAGPSYNEQFF; cdr3_nt: TGTGCCAGCAGTTATCCTGCGGGCCCTTCCTACAATGAGCAGTTCTTC
v_call: TRBV19; d_call: TRBD1; clone_size: NA; j_call: TRBJ2-7; cdr3_aa: CASSKSGDRIPYEQYF; cdr3_nt: TGTGCCAGTAGTAAATCTGGGGACAGGATTCCCTACGAGCAGTACTTC
v_call: TRBV10-3; d_call: NA; clone_size: NA; j_call: TRBJ1-5; cdr3_aa: CAISAGHQPQHF; cdr3_nt: TGTGCCATCAGTGCAGGGCATCAGCCCCAGCATTTT
v_call: TRBV27; d_call: NA; clone_size: NA; j_call: TRBJ1-2; cdr3_aa: CASRRDSSKGLSGYTF; cdr3_nt: TGTGCCAGCAGGCGGGACTCTTCTAAGGGGTTAAGTGGCTACACCTTC
v_call: TRBV18; d_call: NA; clone_size: NA; j_call: TRBJ1-3; cdr3_aa: CASSVQDSGNTIYF; cdr3_nt: TGTGCCAGCTCAGTTCAGGACTCTGGAAACACCATATATTTT
v_call: TRBV19; d_call: NA; clone_size: NA; j_call: TRBJ1-1; cdr3_aa: CASMRDPNTEAFF; cdr3_nt: TGTGCCAGCATGAGGGATCCGAACACTGAAGCTTTCTTT
v_call: TRBV6-1; d_call: NA; clone_size: NA; j_call: TRBJ2-7; cdr3_aa: CASGGGAYEQYF; cdr3_nt: TGTGCCAGCGGAGGGGGGGCCTACGAGCAGTACTTC
v_call: TRBV9; d_call: TRBD2; clone_size: NA; j_call: TRBJ2-6; cdr3_aa: CASSPKTSGGPSGANVLTF; cdr3_nt: TGTGCCAGCAGCCCCAAGACTAGCGGGGGGCCCTCTGGGGCCAACGTCCTGACTTTC
v_call: TRBV11-2; d_call: TRBD1; clone_size: NA; j_call: TRBJ2-5; cdr3_aa: CASSWDRQQETQYF; cdr3_nt: TGTGCCAGCAGCTGGGACAGACAACAAGAGACCCAGTACTTC
v_call: TRBV7-3; d_call: TRBD2; clone_size: NA; j_call: TRBJ2-2; cdr3_aa: CASSPPGGTGELFF; cdr3_nt: TGTGCCAGCAGTCCACCGGGGGGAACCGGGGAGCTGTTTTTT
v_call: TRBV30; d_call: NA; clone_size: NA; j_call: TRBJ2-5; cdr3_aa: CAWSPLGSGGRETQYF; cdr3_nt: TGTGCCTGGAGTCCTCTCGGAAGTGGGGGCAGGGAGACCCAGTACTTC
v_call: TRBV29-1; d_call: NA; clone_size: NA; j_call: TRBJ1-2; cdr3_aa: CSVETLARGSYTF; cdr3_nt: TGCAGCGTTGAAACCCTGGCCCGGGGGTCTTACACCTTC
v_call: TRBV28; d_call: NA; clone_size: NA; j_call: TRBJ2-2; cdr3_aa: CASSSGPMGGFTGELFF; cdr3_nt: TGTGCCAGCAGTTCGGGTCCCATGGGCGGGTTCACCGGGGAGCTGTTTTTT
v_call: TRBV18; d_call: NA; clone_size: NA; j_call: TRBJ2-7; cdr3_aa: CASSPGQGGTYEQYF; cdr3_nt: TGTGCCAGCTCACCAGGGCAGGGGGGCACCTACGAGCAGTACTTC
v_call: TRBV6-1; d_call: NA; clone_size: NA; j_call: TRBJ1-2; cdr3_aa: CASSRERGSLYGYTF; cdr3_nt: TGTGCCAGCAGTCGGGAGAGGGGCTCGCTCTATGGCTACACCTTC
v_call: TRBV7-6; d_call: NA; clone_size: NA; j_call: TRBJ2-1; cdr3_aa: CASSLASMRYSYNEQFF; cdr3_nt: TGTGCCAGCAGCTTAGCTTCCATGCGCTATTCTTACAATGAGCAGTTCTTC
v_call: TRBV6-6; d_call: NA; clone_size: NA; j_call: TRBJ2-1; cdr3_aa: CASIGAWRGNEQFF; cdr3_nt: TGTGCCAGCATCGGGGCATGGAGGGGAAATGAGCAGTTCTTC
v_call: TRBV6-6; d_call: NA; clone_size: NA; j_call: TRBJ1-5; cdr3_aa: CASSPGNQPQHF; cdr3_nt: TGTGCCAGCAGCCCTGGCAATCAGCCCCAGCATTTT
v_call: TRBV28; d_call: NA; clone_size: NA; j_call: TRBJ2-7; cdr3_aa: CASSLNYPEEQYF; cdr3_nt: TGTGCCAGCAGTTTAAACTACCCCGAGGAGCAGTACTTC
v_call: TRBV11-2; d_call: NA; clone_size: NA; j_call: TRBJ1-2; cdr3_aa: CASSLDNSSGYTF; cdr3_nt: TGTGCCAGCAGCTTAGATAACAGCTCTGGCTACACCTTC
v_call: TRBV11-2; d_call: TRBD1; clone_size: once; j_call: TRBJ1-4; cdr3_aa: CASSLGQGIEKLFF; cdr3_nt: TGTGCCAGCAGCTTGGGACAGGGGATTGAAAAACTGTTTTTT
v_call: TRBV6-4; d_call: NA; clone_size: NA; j_call: TRBJ2-7; cdr3_aa: CASSDSGGPPGEQYF; cdr3_nt: TGTGCCAGCAGTGACTCGGGAGGTCCTCCCGGGGAGCAGTACTTC
v_call: TRBV30; d_call: TRBD1; clone_size: NA; j_call: TRBJ1-6; cdr3_aa: CAWSIGTGYSPLHF; cdr3_nt: TGTGCCTGGAGTATAGGGACAGGTTATTCACCCCTCCACTTT
v_call: TRBV5-6; d_call: NA; clone_size: NA; j_call: TRBJ2-7; cdr3_aa: CASSPGPRGQGGEQYF; cdr3_nt: TGTGCCAGCAGCCCGGGGCCCCGTGGGCAGGGAGGCGAGCAGTACTTC
v_call: TRBV6-5; d_call: TRBD1; clone_size: NA; j_call: TRBJ2-7; cdr3_aa: CASRNMDRGTYEQYF; cdr3_nt: TGTGCCAGCAGGAACATGGACAGGGGGACCTACGAGCAGTACTTC
v_call: TRBV5-4; d_call: TRBD2; clone_size: few; j_call: TRBJ2-1; cdr3_aa: CASSLFLTSGRGGVYNEQFF; cdr3_nt: TGTGCCAGCAGCTTGTTCTTGACTAGCGGGAGGGGGGGGGTCTACAATGAGCAGTTCTTC
v_call: TRBV5-5; d_call: TRBD2; clone_size: NA; j_call: TRBJ2-7; cdr3_aa: CASSQEGLAVYEQYF; cdr3_nt: TGTGCCAGCAGTCAGGAGGGACTAGCGGTATACGAGCAGTACTTC
v_call: TRBV23-1; d_call: NA; clone_size: NA; j_call: TRBJ2-4; cdr3_aa: CASSPRQRMAKNIQYF; cdr3_nt: TGCGCCAGCAGTCCGCGACAGAGGATGGCAAAAAACATTCAGTACTTC
v_call: TRBV7-6; d_call: NA; clone_size: NA; j_call: TRBJ1-4; cdr3_aa: CASSLWAGANEKLFF; cdr3_nt: TGTGCCAGCAGCTTATGGGCAGGGGCTAATGAAAAACTGTTTTTT
v_call: TRBV5-1; d_call: NA; clone_size: NA; j_call: TRBJ1-2; cdr3_aa: CASSLEAGNYGYTF; cdr3_nt: TGCGCCAGCAGCTTGGAGGCAGGGAACTATGGCTACACCTTC
v_call: TRBV6-6; d_call: TRBD2; clone_size: NA; j_call: TRBJ2-1; cdr3_aa: CASSGSGGLDGDEQFF; cdr3_nt: TGTGCCAGCAGTGGTAGCGGGGGCCTCGACGGGGATGAGCAGTTCTTC
v_call: TRBV18; d_call: TRBD2; clone_size: NA; j_call: TRBJ2-1; cdr3_aa: CASSPMAGGNEQFF; cdr3_nt: TGTGCCAGCTCACCAATGGCGGGAGGCAATGAGCAGTTCTTC
v_call: TRBV11-2; d_call: NA; clone_size: NA; j_call: TRBJ2-7; cdr3_aa: CASSLQGSEQYF; cdr3_nt: TGTGCCAGCAGCCTTCAGGGTAGCGAGCAGTACTTC
v_call: TRBV7-2; d_call: NA; clone_size: NA; j_call: TRBJ1-4; cdr3_aa: CAVGQYNEKLFF; cdr3_nt: TGTGCGGTCGGACAGTATAATGAAAAACTGTTTTTT
v_call: TRBV11-3; d_call: NA; clone_size: NA; j_call: TRBJ1-1; cdr3_aa: CASSFGPNTEAFF; cdr3_nt: TGTGCCAGCAGCTTTGGGCCGAACACTGAAGCTTTCTTT
v_call: TRBV11-2; d_call: NA; clone_size: NA; j_call: TRBJ1-1; cdr3_aa: CASSSWVSDTEAFF; cdr3_nt: TGTGCCAGCAGCTCCTGGGTCAGCGACACTGAAGCTTTCTTT